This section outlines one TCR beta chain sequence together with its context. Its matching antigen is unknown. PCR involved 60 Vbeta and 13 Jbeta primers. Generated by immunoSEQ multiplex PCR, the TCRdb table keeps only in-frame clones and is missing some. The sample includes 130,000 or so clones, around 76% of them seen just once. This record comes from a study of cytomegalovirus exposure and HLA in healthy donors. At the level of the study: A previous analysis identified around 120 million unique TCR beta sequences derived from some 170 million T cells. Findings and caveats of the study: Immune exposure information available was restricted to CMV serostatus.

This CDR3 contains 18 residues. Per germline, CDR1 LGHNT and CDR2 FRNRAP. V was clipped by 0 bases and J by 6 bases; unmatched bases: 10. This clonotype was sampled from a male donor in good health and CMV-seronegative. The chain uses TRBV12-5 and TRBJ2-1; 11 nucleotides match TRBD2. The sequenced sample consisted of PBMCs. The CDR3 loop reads CASGLVSSSSGRINEQFF. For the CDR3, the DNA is TGTGCTAGTGGTTTGGTATCCAGCTCTAGCGGGAGGATCAATGAGCAGTTCTTC. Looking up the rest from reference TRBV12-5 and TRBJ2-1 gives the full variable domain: DARVTQTPRHKVTEMGQEVTMRCQPILGHNTVFWYRQTMMQGLELLAYFRNRAPLDDSGMPKDRFSAEMPDATLATLKIQPSEPRDSAVYFCASGLVSSSSGRINEQFFGPGTRLTVL.